This passage covers 26 T cell receptor beta chains from one sample sequenced in a study of T cell changes during pregnancy in multiple sclerosis. Sequencing used immunoSEQ multiplex PCR; TCRdb keeps in-frame clones, though not all of them. The sample contains about 75,000 clones, roughly 90% of which appear only once. Sequencing was performed on peripheral blood, taken in the first trimester of pregnancy. These receptors all stem from a female donor in good health, enrolled as a control in a pregnancy study.

The V and J genes are TRBV29-1 and TRBJ2-1; maybe TRBD1 (6 bases). In germline, CDR1 is SQVTM, CDR2 ANQGSEA. With 4 bases removed from V and 4 bases from J, the gap between germline ends came to 14 bases. The CDR3 is 14 residues long. Written as DNA, the CDR3 is TGCAGCGTTGTAGCAGGGGCGCGGTACAATGAGCAGTTCTTC. Protein product: CSVVAGARYNEQFF.

This chain links TRBV7-9 with TRBJ2-1; D not resolved. V lost 6 bases and J lost 7, with 13 bases in between. The CDR3 consists of 13 residues. Germline values: CDR1 SEHNR, CDR2 FQNEAQ (reference sequence). The CDR3 nucleotides are TGTGCCAGCAGTTTTCCCCCCTCGAATGAGCAGTTCTTC. Protein sequence: CASSFPPSNEQFF.

The chain joins TRBV30 to TRBJ2-5; TRBD2 might be the D (6 bases). The CDR3 runs to 14 residues. The V gene lost 0 bases and the J gene lost 2 bases, with 10 bases spanning the gap. The germline V gene encodes CDR1 GTSNPN and CDR2 SVGIG (reference sequence). The CDR3 region is CAWSVGGAQETQYF. The CDR3 region has the DNA TGTGCCTGGAGTGTTGGAGGGGCGCAAGAGACCCAGTACTTC.

The CDR3 coding sequence is TGTGCCAGCAGTTCTGCCGGGACAGGGGGCGAGCAGTACTTC. Translation: CASSSAGTGGEQYF. This chain uses TRBV27 with TRBJ2-7, with TRBD1 matching over 11 bases. Germline CDR1 MNHEY, CDR2 SMNVEV (reference sequence). The CDR3 has 14 amino acids. Trimming took 4 bases from V and 6 from J; bases not matched to a gene: 5.

The gene calls are TRBV14 and TRBJ2-3; no clear D gene. The germline V and J ends were trimmed by 3 bases and 2 bases, with 12 bases remaining between them. CDR3 size: 15 residues. Germline V lookup: CDR1 SGHDN, CDR2 FVKESK. This CDR3 reads CASSHGRPITDTQYF. CDR3 in DNA: TGTGCCAGCAGCCATGGCAGGCCTATCACAGATACGCAGTATTTT.

This chain connects TRBV6-6 to TRBJ2-7; D remains unclear. From germline, CDR1 is MNHNY and CDR2 SVGAGI (reference sequence). Trimming removed 4 bases at V and 3 bases at J, with 7 bases between. The CDR3 spans 12 residues. CDR3 sequence: CASSSRSYEQYF. The CDR3 DNA reads as TGTGCCAGCAGTTCACGCAGCTACGAGCAGTACTTC.

The DNA for the CDR3 is TGTGCCAGCAGTAAGACTAGTGTAGAGACCCAGTACTTC. Translated, it gives CASSKTSVETQYF. The chain joins TRBV7-7 to TRBJ2-5; tentatively, D is TRBD2 (6 bases). Germline loops: CDR1 SSHAT, CDR2 FNYEAQ (reference sequence). The CDR3 contains 13 residues. Trimming removed 6 bases from V and 4 bases from J, with 12 bases in between.

The chain carries TRBV19 and TRBJ2-7; 10 bases are shared with TRBD1. The CDR3 runs 17 residues. CDR1 is LNHDA, CDR2 SQIVND, per germline (reference sequence). V shed 7 bases and J 6 bases; nucleotides not matched to a gene: 18. As DNA, the CDR3 is TGTGCCAGTACTCGGGACAGGGGAGCTCTTGTCGTCGGCGAGCAGTACTTC. It is translated as CASTRDRGALVVGEQYF.

The V gene is TRBV9, the J gene TRBJ2-1; TRBD1 might be the D (5 bases). CDR1 is SGDLS and CDR2 is YYNGEE in the germline V gene. This CDR3 has 13 amino acids. V was clipped by 2 bases and J by 9 bases, with 12 bases between them. The CDR3 protein is CASSVGGAIEQFF. DNA for the CDR3: TGTGCCAGCAGCGTTGGTGGGGCTATTGAGCAGTTCTTC.

The V gene is TRBV7-9, the J gene TRBJ1-5; D might be TRBD1 (5 bases). CDR1 SEHNR and CDR2 FQNEAQ come from the germline V gene (reference sequence). V lost 4 bases and J lost 4, with 20 bases in between. The CDR3 extends over 17 amino acids. Here the CDR3 reads CASSSTGGGSGNQPQHF. CDR3 nucleotide sequence: TGTGCCAGCAGCTCCACGGGCGGGGGATCAGGGAATCAGCCCCAGCATTTT.

The rearrangement uses TRBV4-1 and TRBJ1-1; unclear D gene. Per germline, CDR1 MGHRA and CDR2 YSYEKL. Between the trimmed V and J ends, which lost 4 bases and 4 bases, there was a span of 13 bases. The CDR3 has 14 residues. CDR3 sequence reads: CASSRQNEGTEAFF. The CDR3 DNA reads TGCGCCAGCAGCCGACAAAACGAGGGCACTGAAGCTTTCTTT.

The chain links TRBV27 to TRBJ1-3, with TRBD1 as a possible D gene (5 bases). This CDR3 is built from 15 residues. Germline values: CDR1 MNHEY, CDR2 SMNVEV (reference sequence). Trimming removed 3 bases from V and 0 bases from J, with 9 bases in between. This chain's CDR3 is CASSLAGISGNTIYF. The CDR3 DNA sequence: TGTGCCAGCAGTTTGGCAGGGATCTCTGGAAACACCATATATTTT.

The V gene is TRBV7-8, the J gene TRBJ2-7, with a weak D call TRBD1 (5 bases). The length of the CDR3 is 15 residues. The V and J ends lost 1 base and 2 bases respectively, with 12 bases between them. Germline V gene data show CDR1 as SGHVS and CDR2 as FQNEAQ. The CDR3 nucleotides are TGTGCCAGCAGCTTAGGTGAACACAGGACCTACGAGCAGTACTTC. It translates to CASSLGEHRTYEQYF.

This clone has only a few counts. This chain's CDR3 is CASSHGTENTEAFF. CDR3 coding DNA: TGTGCCAGCAGTCACGGGACAGAGAACACTGAAGCTTTCTTT. The J gene is TRBJ1-1, the V gene TRBV6-4; 7 bases map to TRBD1. The V gene end was trimmed by 5 bases and the J gene end by 1 base; junction bases not matched to a gene: 4. The germline gives CDR1 MRHNA, CDR2 SNTAGT. The CDR3 sequence is 14 residues long.

This chain links TRBV18 with TRBJ2-5; D gene uncertain. V lost 6 bases to trimming and J lost 1 base, with 6 bases between them. CDR1 is KGHSH, CDR2 LQKENI, per germline. The CDR3 covers 12 residues. The CDR3 bases are TGTGCCAGCTCGCGCCTCCAAGAGACCCAGTACTTC. It is translated as CASSRLQETQYF.

V and J are TRBV28 and TRBJ1-4; possible D gene TRBD1, 5 bases. The CDR3 spans 15 residues. Trimming took 7 bases from V and 0 from J, leaving 12 bases between them. Germline V lookup: CDR1 MDHEN, CDR2 SYDVKM. The CDR3 DNA follows: TGTGCCAGCACCCATGGGGGGACAACTAATGAAAAACTGTTTTTT. It encodes CASTHGGTTNEKLFF.

The chain couples TRBV11-2 to TRBJ2-7, with a tentative D call TRBD1 (5 bases). This CDR3 comprises 15 residues. Trimming left V 3 bases short and J 2 bases short, with 14 bases between. Germline CDR1 is SGHAT and CDR2 is FQNNGV. CDR3 sequence reads: CASSLSPGAAYEQYF. The CDR3 DNA follows: TGTGCCAGCAGCTTGAGTCCTGGGGCAGCCTACGAGCAGTACTTC.

This clone was seen many times. The chain has TRBV5-4 and TRBJ1-6; the D gene is possibly TRBD1 (6 bases). V lost 0 bases and J 7 bases, leaving 17 bases between the germline ends. This CDR3 spans 17 amino acids. Per germline, CDR1 SGHNT and CDR2 YYREEE (reference sequence). CDR3 in DNA: TGTGCCAGCAGCTTGGACACAGGGAACGTTGGGAATTCACCCCTCCACTTT. This sequence encodes CASSLDTGNVGNSPLHF.

The genes are TRBV19 and TRBJ1-1; 9 bases match TRBD1. The junction had 3 bases not matched to a gene; V was cut back by 6 bases and J by 4 bases. This CDR3 has 13 residues. Per germline, CDR1 LNHDA and CDR2 SQIVND (reference sequence). The CDR3 DNA reads as TGTGCCAGTAGGGGACAGGGTGCCACTGAAGCTTTCTTT. Its translation is CASRGQGATEAFF.

This clone showed up just once. This rearrangement joins TRBV11-2 to TRBJ2-7; D is uncertain. Deletions cut 2 bases from V and 5 bases from J, with 4 bases between. This CDR3 is 11 amino acids long. CDR1 SGHAT and CDR2 FQNNGV come from the germline V gene. CDR3 coding DNA: TGTGCCAGCAGCTTAATCGACGAGCAGTACTTC. Protein product: CASSLIDEQYF.

This rearrangement joins TRBV11-2 to TRBJ2-5; 7 nucleotides line up with TRBD2. Germline values: CDR1 SGHAT, CDR2 FQNNGV. Trimming removed 5 bases from V and 0 bases from J; junction bases left unmatched: 3. The CDR3 loop spans 14 amino acids. This chain's CDR3 is CASSLGTNQETQYF. CDR3 DNA sequence: TGTGCCAGCAGCCTGGGGACTAACCAAGAGACCCAGTACTTC.

This clone came up a few times. The chain couples TRBV5-4 to TRBJ1-5; 7 bases align to TRBD1. Unmatched junction bases numbered 0, after V lost 3 bases and J lost 6 bases. The germline V gene encodes CDR1 SGHNT and CDR2 YYREEE (reference sequence). This CDR3 contains 12 residues. Written as DNA, the CDR3 is TGTGCCAGCAGCTCAGGGGGTCAGCCCCAGCATTTT. Translated, it gives CASSSGGQPQHF. The entire variable domain, with the rest obtained from reference TRBV5-4 and TRBJ1-5, is as follows: ETGVTQSPTHLIKTRGQQVTLRCSSQSGHNTVSWYQQALGQGPQFIFQYYREEENGRGNFPPRFSGLQFPNYSSELNVNALELDDSALYLCASSSGGQPQHFGDGTRLSIL.

The V and J genes are TRBV30 and TRBJ1-1; the match to TRBD1 covers 8 bases. The CDR3 contains 16 residues. V shed 0 bases, J shed 1 base, and the junction held 7 bases outside the gene matches. Looked up from germline, CDR1 is GTSNPN and CDR2 is SVGIG (reference sequence). In nucleotides, the CDR3 is TGTGCCTGGAGTGTACCCGGACAGGGCAGGAACACTGAAGCTTTCTTT. Its protein is CAWSVPGQGRNTEAFF. Using reference TRBV30 and TRBJ1-1 for the parts outside the CDR3, the full variable domain is SQTIHQWPATLVQPVGSPLSLECTVEGTSNPNLYWYRQAAGRGLQLLFYSVGIGQISSEVPQNLSASRPQDRQFILSSKKLLLSDSGFYLCAWSVPGQGRNTEAFFGQGTRLTVV.

The genes are TRBV7-9 and TRBJ1-2; TRBD1 might be the D (6 bases). The V and J ends lost 5 bases and 4 bases respectively, with 14 bases between them. CDR1 and CDR2 (germline): SEHNR, FQNEAQ (reference sequence). The CDR3 is made up of 14 amino acids. The CDR3 protein is CASSRGGQFYGYTF. CDR3 nucleotide sequence: TGTGCCAGCAGCCGGGGGGGGCAGTTCTATGGCTACACCTTC.

The CDR3: CATIGDATNEKLFF. The CDR3 DNA sequence: TGTGCCACCATCGGGGATGCAACTAATGAAAAACTGTTTTTT. V gene TRBV6-1 combines with J gene TRBJ1-4; D remains unclear. V lost 10 bases to trimming and J lost 0 bases, with 12 bases between them. Germline V gene lookup returns CDR1 MNHNS and CDR2 SASEGT. The CDR3 length is 14 residues.

V usage is TRBV11-2 and J usage is TRBJ1-1; D may be TRBD1 (6 bases). The ends were cut back, 0 bases at V and 4 bases at J, with 15 bases in the middle. The CDR3 contains 16 residues. Germline V gene sequence: CDR1 SGHAT, CDR2 FQNNGV. The CDR3 region is CASSLEAGARGTEAFF. CDR3 bases: TGTGCCAGCAGCTTAGAGGCAGGGGCCAGGGGCACTGAAGCTTTCTTT.